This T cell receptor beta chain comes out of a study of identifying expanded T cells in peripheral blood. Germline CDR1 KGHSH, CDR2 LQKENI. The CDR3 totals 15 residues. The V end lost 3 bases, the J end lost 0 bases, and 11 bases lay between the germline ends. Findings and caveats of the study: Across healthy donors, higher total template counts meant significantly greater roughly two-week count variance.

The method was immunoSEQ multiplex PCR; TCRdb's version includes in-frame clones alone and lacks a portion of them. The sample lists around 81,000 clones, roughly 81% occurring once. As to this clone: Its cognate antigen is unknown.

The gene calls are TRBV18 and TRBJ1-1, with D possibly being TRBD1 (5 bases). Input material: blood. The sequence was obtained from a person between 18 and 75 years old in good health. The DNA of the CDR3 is TGTGCCAGCTCACCCACCCCGGGGCTGAACACTGAAGCTTTCTTT. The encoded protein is CASSPTPGLNTEAFF.